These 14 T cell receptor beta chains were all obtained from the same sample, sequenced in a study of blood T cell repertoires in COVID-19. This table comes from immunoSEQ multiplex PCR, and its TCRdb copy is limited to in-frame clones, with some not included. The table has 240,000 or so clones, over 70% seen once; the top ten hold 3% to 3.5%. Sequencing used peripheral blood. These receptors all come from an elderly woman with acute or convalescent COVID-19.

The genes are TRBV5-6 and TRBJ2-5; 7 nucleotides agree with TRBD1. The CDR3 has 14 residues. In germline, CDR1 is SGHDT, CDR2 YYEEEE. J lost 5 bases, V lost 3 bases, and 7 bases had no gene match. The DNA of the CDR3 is TGTGCCAGCAGCTCGAGGGGGCTAGGGGAGACCCAGTACTTC. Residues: CASSSRGLGETQYF.

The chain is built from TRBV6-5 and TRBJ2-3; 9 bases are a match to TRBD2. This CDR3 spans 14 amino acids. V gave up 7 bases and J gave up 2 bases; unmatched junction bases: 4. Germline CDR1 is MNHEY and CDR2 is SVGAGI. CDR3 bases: TGTGCCAGCAACGAGCGGGGGGACACAGATACGCAGTATTTT. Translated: CASNERGDTDTQYF.

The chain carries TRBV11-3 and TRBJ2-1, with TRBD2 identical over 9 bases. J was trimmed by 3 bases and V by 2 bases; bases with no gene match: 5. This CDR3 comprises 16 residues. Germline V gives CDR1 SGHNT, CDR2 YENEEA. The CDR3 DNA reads TGTGCCAGCAGCTTACACGTGACTAGCGGCTACAATGAGCAGTTCTTC. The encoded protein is CASSLHVTSGYNEQFF.

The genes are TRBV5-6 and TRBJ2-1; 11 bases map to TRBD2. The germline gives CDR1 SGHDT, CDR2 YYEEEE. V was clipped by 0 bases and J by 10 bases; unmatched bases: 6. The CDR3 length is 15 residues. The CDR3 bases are TGTGCCAGCAGCTTGGAACTAGCGGGAGTGGGCGAGCAGTTCTTC. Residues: CASSLELAGVGEQFF.

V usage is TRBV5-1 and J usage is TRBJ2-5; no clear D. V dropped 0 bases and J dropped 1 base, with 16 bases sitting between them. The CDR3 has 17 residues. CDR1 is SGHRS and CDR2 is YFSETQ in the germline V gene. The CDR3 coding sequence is TGCGCCAGCAGCTTGGCCTTAACCACGAACTTCCAAGAGACCCAGTACTTC. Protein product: CASSLALTTNFQETQYF. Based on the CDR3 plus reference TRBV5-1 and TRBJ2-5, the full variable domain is KAGVTQTPRYLIKTRGQQVTLSCSPISGHRSVSWYQQTPGQGLQFLFEYFSETQRNKGNFPGRFSGRQFSNSRSEMNVSTLELGDSALYLCASSLALTTNFQETQYFGPGTRLLVL.

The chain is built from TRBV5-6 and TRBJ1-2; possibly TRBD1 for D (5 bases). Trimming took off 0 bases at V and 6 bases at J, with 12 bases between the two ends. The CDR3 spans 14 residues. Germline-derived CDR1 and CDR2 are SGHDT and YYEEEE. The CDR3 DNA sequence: TGTGCCAGCAGCTTGGCTCCAGGGCACAATGGCTACACCTTC. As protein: CASSLAPGHNGYTF. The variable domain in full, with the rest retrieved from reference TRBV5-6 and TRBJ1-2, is DAGVTQSPTHLIKTRGQQVTLRCSPKSGHDTVSWYQQALGQGPQFIFQYYEEEERQRGNFPDRFSGHQFPNYSSELNVNALLLGDSALYLCASSLAPGHNGYTFGSGTRLTVV.

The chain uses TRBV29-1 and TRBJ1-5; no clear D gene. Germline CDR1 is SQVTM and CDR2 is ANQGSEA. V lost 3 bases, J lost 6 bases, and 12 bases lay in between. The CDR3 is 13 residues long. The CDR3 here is CSVEEGVGQPQHF. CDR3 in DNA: TGCAGCGTTGAGGAGGGTGTTGGTCAGCCCCAGCATTTT.

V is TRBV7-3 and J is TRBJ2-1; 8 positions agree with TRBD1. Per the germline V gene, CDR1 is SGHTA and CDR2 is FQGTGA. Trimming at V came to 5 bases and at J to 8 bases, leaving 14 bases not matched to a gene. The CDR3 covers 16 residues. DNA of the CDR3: TGTGCCAGCAGCCTCCAAGGGGGGACAGGAGTGCATGAGCAGTTCTTC. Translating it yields CASSLQGGTGVHEQFF.

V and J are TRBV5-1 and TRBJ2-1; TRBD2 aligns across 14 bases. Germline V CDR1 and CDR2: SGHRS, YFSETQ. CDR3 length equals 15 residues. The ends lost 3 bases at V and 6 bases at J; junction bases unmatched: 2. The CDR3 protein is CASSSGLAGVNEQFF. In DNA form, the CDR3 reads TGCGCCAGCAGCTCGGGACTAGCGGGGGTCAATGAGCAGTTCTTC.

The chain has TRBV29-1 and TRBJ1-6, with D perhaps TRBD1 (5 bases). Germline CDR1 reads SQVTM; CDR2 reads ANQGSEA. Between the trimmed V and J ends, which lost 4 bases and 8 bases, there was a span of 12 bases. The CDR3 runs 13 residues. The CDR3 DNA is TGCAGCGTTGCGCAGGGTATGGATTCACCCCTCCACTTT. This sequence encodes CSVAQGMDSPLHF.

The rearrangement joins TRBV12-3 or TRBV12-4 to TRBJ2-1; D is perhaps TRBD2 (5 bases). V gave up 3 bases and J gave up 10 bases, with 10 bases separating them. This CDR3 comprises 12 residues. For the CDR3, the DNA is TGTGCCAGCAGTTTGCGGGCGGGCGAGCAGTTCTTC. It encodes CASSLRAGEQFF.

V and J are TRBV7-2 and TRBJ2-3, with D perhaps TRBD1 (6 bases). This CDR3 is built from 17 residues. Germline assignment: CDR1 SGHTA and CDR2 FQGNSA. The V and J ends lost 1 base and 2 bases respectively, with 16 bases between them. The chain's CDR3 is CASSLGSGAGPTDTQYF. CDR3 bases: TGTGCCAGCAGCTTAGGGTCAGGGGCCGGACCCACAGATACGCAGTATTTT. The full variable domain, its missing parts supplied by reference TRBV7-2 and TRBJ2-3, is GAGVSQSPSNKVTEKGKDVELRCDPISGHTALYWYRQSLGQGLEFLIYFQGNSAPDKSGLPSDRFSAERTGGSVSTLTIQRTQQEDSAVYLCASSLGSGAGPTDTQYFGPGTRLTVL.

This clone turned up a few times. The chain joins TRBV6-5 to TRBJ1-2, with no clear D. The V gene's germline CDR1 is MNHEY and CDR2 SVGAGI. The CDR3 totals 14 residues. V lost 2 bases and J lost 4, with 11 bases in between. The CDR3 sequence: CASSYRGRLYGYTF. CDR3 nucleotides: TGTGCCAGCAGTTACCGGGGAAGGCTCTATGGCTACACCTTC.

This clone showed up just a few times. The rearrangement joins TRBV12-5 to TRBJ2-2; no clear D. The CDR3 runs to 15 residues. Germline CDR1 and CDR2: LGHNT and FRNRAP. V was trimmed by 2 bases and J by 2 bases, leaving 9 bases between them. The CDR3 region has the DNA TGTGCTAGTGGTTTGTCCCGGGTCAACACCGGGGAGCTGTTTTTT. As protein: CASGLSRVNTGELFF.